This is a list of T cell receptor beta chains from one sample in a study of blood T cell repertoires in COVID-19. TCRdb's copy holds only in-frame clones and misses some; the assay was immunoSEQ multiplex PCR. The repertoire holds 150,000 to 200,000 clones, with about 86% as singletons. Material for sequencing was peripheral blood. The origin of the receptors is a man in his forties or fifties with active or convalescent COVID-19. Each CDR3 is given with its conserved first and last residue. D genes are given only for firm matches. A clone size is listed for some rows: how often the clone was seen (once, few, many), or a class if it is expanded.

. TRBD1 TRBJ1-1 TRBV7-3 TGTGCCAGCAGTTCCCACAGGGGCACTGAAGCTTTCTTT CASSSHRGTEAFF
. . TRBJ2-1 TRBV2 TGTGCCAGCATAGAAGGGCAGGGAAACCACAATGAGCAGTTCTTC CASIEGQGNHNEQFF
. . TRBJ2-1 TRBV5-1 TGCGCCAGCAGCTTACCCCGCGGATCCGGGACTTCCTACAATGAGCAGTTCTTC CASSLPRGSGTSYNEQFF
. TRBD1 TRBJ1-2 TRBV4-3 TGCGCCAGCAGCCAAGAGTCGAAGGGGGCAAACTATGGCTACACCTTC CASSQESKGANYGYTF
. TRBD2 TRBJ2-5 TRBV11-3 TGTGCCAGCAGCTTAGGGGTGTCGGGACTAGAAGAGACCCAGTACTTC CASSLGVSGLEETQYF
once TRBD1 TRBJ2-7 TRBV6-2/TRBV6-3 TGTGCCAGCAGTTACGTGACAGGGACCTACGAGCAGTACTTC CASSYVTGTYEQYF
many . TRBJ1-2 TRBV7-3 TGTGCCAGCAGCCTCAGAGGAGTTACCGACTATGGCTACACCTTC CASSLRGVTDYGYTF
. TRBD2 TRBJ2-7 TRBV29-1 TGCAGCGTTGCGGGAGGTTCATACGAGCAGTACTTC CSVAGGSYEQYF
. . TRBJ2-5 TRBV19 TGTGCCAGTAGTCCGCCAGGGGCGACGGGGGAGACCCAGTACTTC CASSPPGATGETQYF
. TRBD1 TRBJ1-6 TRBV28 TGTGCCAGCAGGCGACAGGGAATTTCCTATAATTCACCCCTCCACTTT CASRRQGISYNSPLHF
. . TRBJ1-1 TRBV5-1 TGCGCCAGCAGCTCCCAACAGGACATAAACACTGAAGCTTTCTTT CASSSQQDINTEAFF
. . TRBJ1-1 TRBV28 TGTGCCAGCAGTTTAGTAGAAAACACTGAAGCTTTCTTT CASSLVENTEAFF
. . TRBJ1-4 TRBV19 TGTGCCAGTAGACCACCTGTGGGACTAGACGAAAAACTGTTTTTT CASRPPVGLDEKLFF
. . TRBJ2-7 TRBV12-5 TGTGCTAGTGGTGCAGTTCCCGGGACACCGTCCGAGCAGTACTTC CASGAVPGTPSEQYF
. . TRBJ2-7 TRBV28 TGTGCCAGCAGTGCCTCGGGGCAGGGGAATTACGAGCAGTACTTC CASSASGQGNYEQYF
. TRBD2 TRBJ2-3 TRBV2 TGTGCCAGCAGTGAGGGACTAGCGGGCACAGATACGCAGTATTTT CASSEGLAGTDTQYF
. . TRBJ2-2 TRBV12-3/TRBV12-4 TGTGCCAGCCTCCGGGTCGGGGAGCTGTTTTTT CASLRVGELFF
few . TRBJ2-2 TRBV5-1 TGCGCCAGCAGCTTGGTCGCAGGGCACACCGGGGAGCTGTTTTTT CASSLVAGHTGELFF
. . TRBJ1-3 TRBV4-2 TGTGCCAGCAGCCAAGAAGGAGGCTTCTCTGGAAACACCATATATTTT CASSQEGGFSGNTIYF
few TRBD2 TRBJ2-2 TRBV6-4 TGTGCCAGCAGTGACTCGACCAGCGGGAGGCCCGGGGAGCTGTTTTTT CASSDSTSGRPGELFF
few . TRBJ1-2 TRBV7-2 TGTGCCAGCAGCCCAAACCCGGTCGGGGGAGGGTATGGCTACACCTTC CASSPNPVGGGYGYTF
. . TRBJ1-2 TRBV6-1 TGTGCCAGCAGCGAAGTCCAGGGGATCAATGGCTACACCTTC CASSEVQGINGYTF
. . TRBJ2-5 TRBV5-1 TGCGCCAGCAGCGTACTACGACAACTAGAAGAGACCCAGTACTTC CASSVLRQLEETQYF
. TRBD1 TRBJ1-2 TRBV19 TGTGCCAGCTCAAACTCGGGGGGACAGGGTTTTGGCTACACCTTC CASSNSGGQGFGYTF
. . TRBJ1-1 TRBV12-3/TRBV12-4 TGTGCCAGCAGTTTGAGGTCGAACACTGAAGCTTTCTTT CASSLRSNTEAFF
. TRBD2 TRBJ2-7 TRBV6-5 TGTGCCAGCAGTTCATCGGGGGGTACGTACGAGCAGTACTTC CASSSSGGTYEQYF
once TRBD1 TRBJ1-2 TRBV28 TGTGCCAGCAGTTCCCCCCCGGGACAGGGGAACGGCTACACCTTC CASSSPPGQGNGYTF
. TRBD1 TRBJ1-5 TRBV19 TGTGCCAGTAGTACCACAGGGGGCAGTCAGCCCCAGCATTTT CASSTTGGSQPQHF
once . TRBJ2-1 TRBV7-2 TGTGCCAGCAGCTTATATGCCGAGGACACTAAGTTCTTC CASSLYAEDTKFF
. TRBD1 TRBJ2-7 TRBV14 TGTGCCAGCAGCTTTTTAATGGGACAGGGGGCGATTGAGCAGTACTTC CASSFLMGQGAIEQYF
. TRBD1 TRBJ1-2 TRBV19 TGTGCCAGTAGTAGATTACCGGGACAGGGGTTCGATGGCTACACCTTC CASSRLPGQGFDGYTF
. . TRBJ2-7 TRBV28 TGTGCCAGCTCTCCCAGGGTGCGCGAGCAGTACTTC CASSPRVREQYF
. . TRBJ1-2 TRBV11-2 TGTGCCAGCAGCTCCTCTTCCCCCTCCGCAGCTAACTATGGCTACACCTTC CASSSSSPSAANYGYTF
. TRBD2 TRBJ2-3 TRBV6-1 TGTGCCAGCAGTGAATCGGGTAGCGGGTTCACAGATACGCAGTATTTT CASSESGSGFTDTQYF
. . TRBJ1-5 TRBV19 TGTGCCAGTAGAACCCACGGCCAGGGGCGAAGCAATCAGCCCCAGCATTTT CASRTHGQGRSNQPQHF
. . TRBJ1-6 TRBV9 TGTGCCAGCAGCGTAGATGGCAGGGTGGAATCACCCCTCCACTTT CASSVDGRVESPLHF
. . TRBJ1-1 TRBV2 TGTGCCAGCACTGTATCAGGGTACACTGAAGCTTTCTTT CASTVSGYTEAFF
. TRBD1 TRBJ1-5 TRBV12-3/TRBV12-4 TGTGCCAGCAGTTCGACAGGGAATCAGCCCCAGCATTTT CASSSTGNQPQHF
. . TRBJ2-7 TRBV28 TGTGCCAGCAGTTTAGGCGGCGGAATTTCCTACGAGCAGTACTTC CASSLGGGISYEQYF
. . TRBJ2-1 TRBV3-1/TRBV3-2 TGTGCCAGCAGCGGCCCATTTGAGCAGTTCTTC CASSGPFEQFF
. . TRBJ1-4 TRBV29-1 TGCAGCGTTGACGGGGGGGCGGGGGGCAATGAAAAACTGTTTTTT CSVDGGAGGNEKLFF
few . TRBJ1-5 TRBV30 TGTGCCTGGAGTGTACAAGCGAAATACCAGCCCCAGCATTTT CAWSVQAKYQPQHF
. . TRBJ2-7 TRBV7-9 TGTGCCAGCAGCCTAAGTTTACGGTACGAGCAGTACTTC CASSLSLRYEQYF
. TRBD2 TRBJ2-2 TRBV5-1 TGCGCCAGCAGCTTGGACGGTATGGGAGGGTCAAACACCGGGGAGCTGTTTTTT CASSLDGMGGSNTGELFF
. TRBD1 TRBJ1-2 TRBV7-2 TGTGCCAGCACAGGGACAGTTCCTAACTATGGCTACACCTTC CASTGTVPNYGYTF
. . TRBJ1-6 TRBV11-3 TGTGCCAGCAGCTTGACAGTTAATTCACCCCTCCACTTT CASSLTVNSPLHF
. TRBD1 TRBJ1-2 TRBV2 TGTGCCAGCAGTAGGGGGACAGGGGGCGCTTGGGGCTACACCTTC CASSRGTGGAWGYTF
. TRBD2 TRBJ2-1 TRBV10-2 TGCGCCAGCAGTGAGGGACTAGCGGGAGTTGAGCAGTTCTTC CASSEGLAGVEQFF
. . TRBJ1-2 TRBV7-9 TGTGCCAGCAGTTCGGAACTGACAGCGACCTATGGCTACACCTTC CASSSELTATYGYTF
. . TRBJ2-1 TRBV2 TGTGCCAGCAGTGGTGAGGGGGGGCCAATGGATGAGCAGTTCTTC CASSGEGGPMDEQFF
once TRBD1 TRBJ1-1 TRBV6-2/TRBV6-3 TGTGCCAGCAGTACCCGGACAGGGGATGGCACTGAAGCTTTCTTT CASSTRTGDGTEAFF
. . TRBJ2-5 TRBV19 TGTGCCAGTAGTCTCCGGACTAAGATAGAGACCCAGTACTTC CASSLRTKIETQYF
. . TRBJ2-5 TRBV9 TGTGCCAGCAGCGGCAGGCCGACAGAGACCCAGTACTTC CASSGRPTETQYF
few . TRBJ1-5 TRBV11-2 TGTGCCAGCAGCCCAGAGTTGGGGGCCGATCAGCCCCAGCATTTT CASSPELGADQPQHF